Shown below are 23 T cell receptor beta chains from a single sample sequenced in a study of blood T cell repertoires in COVID-19. Data came from immunoSEQ multiplex PCR; TCRdb stores just in-frame clones and leaves some out. This repertoire shows roughly 110,000 clones, approximately 85% found once; its top ten account for 7% to 9%. The sample consisted of peripheral blood. Receptor source: a man in his 70s with acute or convalescent COVID-19.

CDR3 loop: CASSGQGAGSEKLFF. The CDR3, as DNA: TGCGCCAGCAGTGGCCAGGGGGCCGGGAGTGAAAAACTGTTTTTT. This chain joins TRBV5-1 and TRBJ1-4; TRBD1 matches at 8 bases. In germline, CDR1 is SGHRS, CDR2 YFSETQ. The V and J ends lost 5 bases and 7 bases, in that order; junction bases with no gene match: 10. This CDR3 spans 15 amino acids.

The CDR3 protein is CASGLGTGEAFF. CDR3 DNA: TGTGCTAGTGGTTTGGGAACAGGGGAAGCTTTCTTT. The rearrangement joins TRBV12-5 to TRBJ1-1; tentative D call: TRBD1 (6 bases). This CDR3 region has 12 residues. Trimming removed 1 base from V and 8 bases from J, with 8 bases in between. Germline values: CDR1 LGHNT, CDR2 FRNRAP.

The chain uses TRBV5-1 and TRBJ1-4, with D perhaps TRBD1 (6 bases). The ends were cut back, 2 bases at V and 10 bases at J, with 21 bases in the middle. Germline CDR1 and CDR2: SGHRS and YFSETQ. The CDR3 is made up of 16 amino acids. CDR3 loop: CASSLWGRGEGRKLFF. In nucleotides, the CDR3 is TGCGCCAGCAGCTTATGGGGCAGGGGTGAGGGTCGAAAACTGTTTTTT.

The CDR3 DNA sequence: TGTGCCAGCAGTGGGGCTAGCGGGAGGAAAGATACGCAGTATTTT. Residues: CASSGASGRKDTQYF. The genes are TRBV7-3 and TRBJ2-3; 11 nucleotides align to TRBD2. CDR1 and CDR2 (germline): SGHTA, FQGTGA. CDR3 length equals 15 residues. J was trimmed by 5 bases and V by 6 bases; bases with no gene match: 7.

The J gene is TRBJ2-1, the V gene TRBV5-1, with TRBD1 identical over 7 bases. CDR3 length equals 13 residues. Trimming cost V 2 bases and J 6 bases; bases outside gene matches: 2. Germline assignment: CDR1 SGHRS and CDR2 YFSETQ. CDR3 nucleotides: TGCGCCAGCAGCTTATCAGGGGGCAATGAGCAGTTCTTC. Protein sequence: CASSLSGGNEQFF.

V gene TRBV30 combines with J gene TRBJ2-1; D is unclear. Germline V CDR1 and CDR2: GTSNPN, SVGIG (reference sequence). The CDR3 has 13 residues. The germline V and J ends were trimmed by 0 bases and 10 bases, with 13 bases remaining between them. CDR3 DNA: TGTGCCTGGAGTGTAGATAGACCTAGAGAGCAGTTCTTC. Protein sequence: CAWSVDRPREQFF.

The rearrangement joins TRBV29-1 to TRBJ2-7; D may be TRBD2 (5 bases). The CDR3 has 12 residues. Trimming took 6 bases from V and 2 from J, leaving 11 bases between them. Looked up from germline, CDR1 is SQVTM and CDR2 is ANQGSEA. The CDR3, as DNA: TGCAGCGTCGGGGATCAAACCTACGAGCAGTACTTC. It codes for CSVGDQTYEQYF.

The chain employs TRBV5-4 and TRBJ1-2; 9 bases line up with TRBD1. Germline V gene lookup returns CDR1 SGHNT and CDR2 YYREEE (reference sequence). The CDR3 has 13 amino acids. The J segment lost 7 bases and the V segment lost 7 bases, leaving 8 bases of the junction unmatched. The CDR3 nucleotides are TGTGCCAGCGTAATACAGGGGGCTGGTGGCTACACCTTC. The encoded protein is CASVIQGAGGYTF.

The chain joins TRBV5-1 to TRBJ2-6, with unresolved D. The V gene lost 0 bases and the J gene lost 0 bases, with 7 bases spanning the gap. The CDR3 consists of 16 residues. Germline CDR1 SGHRS, CDR2 YFSETQ. The CDR3, as DNA: TGCGCCAGCAGCTTGGAGGCAGGCTCTGGGGCCAACGTCCTGACTTTC. It yields the protein CASSLEAGSGANVLTF.

The chain uses TRBV3-1 (or the pseudogene TRBV3-2) and TRBJ1-5; D might be TRBD1 (5 bases). The ends were cut back, 4 bases at V and 1 base at J, with 11 bases in the middle. Germline CDR1 is LGHDT and CDR2 is YNNKEL (reference sequence). This CDR3 comprises 15 residues. CDR3 loop: CASSPSRGSNQPQHF. The CDR3 DNA sequence: TGTGCCAGCAGCCCTTCCCGGGGGAGCAATCAGCCCCAGCATTTT.

This rearrangement joins TRBV18 to TRBJ1-3, with a tentative D call TRBD1 (5 bases). This CDR3 comprises 17 residues. Trimming shortened V by 3 bases and J by 1 base, and 16 bases separated the two germline ends. Germline lookup yields CDR1 KGHSH and CDR2 LQKENI. In DNA form, the CDR3 reads TGTGCCAGCTCACCGACAGACAGAGGTGGATCTGGAAACACCATATATTTT. It yields the protein CASSPTDRGGSGNTIYF.

This clone was picked up one time. This rearrangement joins TRBV25-1 to TRBJ2-5, with 7 bases identical to TRBD1. Trimming at V came to 3 bases and at J to 5 bases, leaving 12 bases not matched to a gene. Per the germline V gene, CDR1 is MGHDK and CDR2 is SYGVNS. The CDR3 consists of 16 residues. DNA for the CDR3: TGTGCCAGCAGTGAGTCAACCGCGACAGGGAGCGAGACCCAGTACTTC. This gives the protein CASSESTATGSETQYF.

This chain connects TRBV6-5 to TRBJ1-3, with D tentatively TRBD1 (5 bases). The CDR3 sequence is 13 residues long. The germline V gene encodes CDR1 MNHEY and CDR2 SVGAGI. V lost 7 bases, J lost 0 bases, and 7 bases lay in between. In DNA form, the CDR3 reads TGTGCCAGCAAGGGGAACTCTGGAAACACCATATATTTT. It codes for CASKGNSGNTIYF.

This clone showed up just once. As DNA, the CDR3 is TGCGCCAGCAGCTTGGCCTCAGGGATGAACTATGGCTACACCTTC. Its translation is CASSLASGMNYGYTF. The chain carries TRBV5-1 and TRBJ1-2, with TRBD1 as a possible D gene (5 bases). V was trimmed by 0 bases and J by 2 bases, leaving 11 bases between them. Germline V CDR1 and CDR2: SGHRS, YFSETQ. The CDR3 totals 15 residues.

The rearrangement joins TRBV5-5 to TRBJ2-1, with D tentatively TRBD2 (6 bases). Germline assignment: CDR1 SGHKS and CDR2 YYEKEE (reference sequence). This CDR3 has 16 amino acids. Trimming stripped 2 bases from V and 0 bases from J, with 12 bases between. The chain's CDR3 is CASSLRGDSSYNEQFF. The CDR3 DNA is TGTGCCAGCAGCTTACGCGGGGATTCCTCCTACAATGAGCAGTTCTTC.

This clone was counted between two and nine times. The genes are TRBV30 and TRBJ1-6; TRBD1 is a possible D gene (5 bases). The CDR3 has 14 residues. Germline V gene lookup returns CDR1 GTSNPN and CDR2 SVGIG (reference sequence). V lost 3 bases and J 7 bases, leaving 13 bases between the germline ends. For the CDR3, the DNA is TGTGCCTGGAGAATTACGGCAGGGAATTCACCCCTCCACTTT. Translation gives CAWRITAGNSPLHF.

The chain carries TRBV7-2 and TRBJ2-1, with 9 bases aligning to TRBD2. This CDR3 contains 16 residues. Germline CDR1 and CDR2: SGHTA and FQGNSA. The junction had 11 bases not matched to a gene; V was cut back by 2 bases and J by 9 bases. In DNA, the CDR3 is TGTGCCAGCAGCTTAAAGCGTGGCGGGGGGGCCGGTGAGCAGTTCTTC. The encoded protein is CASSLKRGGGAGEQFF.

This clone has more than one count but fewer than ten. The chain is built from TRBV5-1 and TRBJ1-2, with D unresolved. In germline, CDR1 is SGHRS, CDR2 YFSETQ. The CDR3 is 15 residues long. The ends were cut back, 0 bases at V and 4 bases at J, with 13 bases in the middle. The CDR3 coding sequence is TGCGCCAGCAGCTTGGCCCCTCAGGAACTCTATGGCTACACCTTC. Its protein product is CASSLAPQELYGYTF.

The DNA of the CDR3 is TGTGCCAGCAGTTCGACAGTCTCCTACACCTTC. It yields the protein CASSSTVSYTF. V gene TRBV12-3 or TRBV12-4 combines with J gene TRBJ1-2; the D gene is possibly TRBD1 (5 bases). V lost 4 bases to trimming and J lost 10 bases, with 10 bases between them. The CDR3 is 11 residues long.

The CDR3 nucleotides are TGTGCCAGCACTTCCGGACAGTTCGCTGGCTACACCTTC. Translated: CASTSGQFAGYTF. V usage is TRBV28 and J usage is TRBJ1-2, with a weak D call TRBD1 (6 bases). Germline V gives CDR1 MDHEN, CDR2 SYDVKM. This CDR3 region has 13 residues. V was trimmed by 7 bases and J by 7 bases, leaving 16 bases between them.

This clone turned up a few times. The chain employs TRBV28 and TRBJ1-1; 7 bases are shared with TRBD1. V shed 6 bases, J shed 0 bases, and the junction held 16 bases outside the gene matches. The germline gives CDR1 MDHEN, CDR2 SYDVKM. This CDR3 contains 18 residues. The CDR3 is CASSLFLGQENMNTEAFF. In DNA form, the CDR3 reads TGTGCCAGCAGCCTCTTCTTAGGACAGGAGAACATGAACACTGAAGCTTTCTTT.

The chain combines TRBV28 with TRBJ1-3; 12 bases are a match to TRBD1. The germline V gene has CDR1 MDHEN and CDR2 SYDVKM. This CDR3 has 16 amino acids. Unmatched junction bases numbered 6, after V lost 6 bases and J lost 3 bases. CDR3 DNA: TGTGCCAGCAGGGGACAGGGGGCGTTATATGGAAACACCATATATTTT. Translation: CASRGQGALYGNTIYF.

This rearrangement joins TRBV7-9 to TRBJ2-7, with TRBD2 identical over 8 bases. This CDR3 has 12 residues. The trim removed 8 bases at V and 5 bases at J, leaving 5 bases unmatched. From germline, CDR1 is SEHNR and CDR2 FQNEAQ (reference sequence). CDR3 in amino acids: CASRGLEHEQYF. The CDR3 DNA follows: TGTGCCAGCCGGGGACTAGAACACGAGCAGTACTTC.